This TCR beta chain was identified in a study of T cell responses to AZD1222 COVID-19 vaccine. Findings and limits, study-wide: Spike-specific TCR breadth and depth grew following two AZD1222 doses.

As concerns this clone: What it binds is not known.

The assay was immunoSEQ multiplex PCR, and TCRdb's table has in-frame clones only and misses some. Of 91,000 or so clones listed, 80% to 95% were seen once; the top ten hold around 2.9%. The input for sequencing was peripheral blood, taken 28 days after the second AZD1222 dose. This receptor was taken from an adult who received the AZD1222 COVID-19 vaccine.

CDR3 sequence (DNA): TGTGCCAGTAGTAAGGACAGGGACTACGAGCAGTACTTC. It specifies CASSKDRDYEQYF. The chain is built from TRBV19 and TRBJ2-7; 8 positions agree with TRBD1. This CDR3 region has 13 residues. Germline CDR1 reads LNHDA; CDR2 reads SQIVND (reference sequence). V lost 4 bases to trimming and J lost 3 bases; unmatched junction nucleotides: 2.